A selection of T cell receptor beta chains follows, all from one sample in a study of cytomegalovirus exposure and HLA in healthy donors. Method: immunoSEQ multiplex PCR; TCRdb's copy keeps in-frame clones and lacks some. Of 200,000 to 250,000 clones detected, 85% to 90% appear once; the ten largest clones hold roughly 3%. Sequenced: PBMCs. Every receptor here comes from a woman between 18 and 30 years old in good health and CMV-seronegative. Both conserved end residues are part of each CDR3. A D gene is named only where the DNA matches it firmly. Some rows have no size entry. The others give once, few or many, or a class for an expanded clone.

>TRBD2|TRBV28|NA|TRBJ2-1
TGTGCCAGCAGCCCGGGACTAGCGGGAAACAATGAGCAGTTCTTC
CASSPGLAGNNEQFF
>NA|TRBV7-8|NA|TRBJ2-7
TGTGCCAGCAGCCTCGGACAGAAACCCAACGAGCAGTACTTC
CASSLGQKPNEQYF
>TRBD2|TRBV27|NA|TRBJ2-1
TGTGCCAGCAGTGCCCTAGCGGGTCTTCACAATGAGCAGTTCTTC
CASSALAGLHNEQFF
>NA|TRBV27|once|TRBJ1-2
TGTGCCAGCAGTCCCCGGGGGGGAGTGGATGGCTACACCTTC
CASSPRGGVDGYTF
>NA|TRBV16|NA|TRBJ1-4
TGTGCCAGCAGCCAATTCCCCCCTCTCCAGGGGAAACTGTTTTTT
CASSQFPPLQGKLFF
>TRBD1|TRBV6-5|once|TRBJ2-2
TGTGCCAGCAGTCCCGGGACAGGGAGCACCGGGGAGCTGTTTTTT
CASSPGTGSTGELFF
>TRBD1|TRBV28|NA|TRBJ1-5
TGTGCCAGCAGGCTACAGGGGGCCGGGAATCAGCCCCAGCATTTT
CASRLQGAGNQPQHF
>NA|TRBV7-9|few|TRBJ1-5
TGTGCCAGCAGCCCAATCGCCAGGGGTGATCAGCCCCAGCATTTT
CASSPIARGDQPQHF
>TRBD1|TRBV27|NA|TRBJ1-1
TGTGCCAGCAGTTTTCGGGACAGCACTGAAGCTTTCTTT
CASSFRDSTEAFF
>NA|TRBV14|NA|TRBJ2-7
TGTGCCAGCAGCCAAGTTCCAGGCACCTACGAGCAGTACTTC
CASSQVPGTYEQYF
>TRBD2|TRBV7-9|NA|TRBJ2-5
TGTGCCAGCAGCCCTCGACTAGCGGAACCCCAAGAGACCCAGTACTTC
CASSPRLAEPQETQYF
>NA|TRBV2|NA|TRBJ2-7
TGTGCCAGCAGTCGGTCAGGGCCTTACGAGCAGTACTTC
CASSRSGPYEQYF
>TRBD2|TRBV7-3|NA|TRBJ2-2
TGTGCCAGCAGCTTAATCCCCCTAGCGGAGAGGGCCGGGGAGCTGTTTTTT
CASSLIPLAERAGELFF
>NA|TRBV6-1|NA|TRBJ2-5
TGTGCCAGCAGGGAAATTCGAGAGACCCAGTACTTC
CASREIRETQYF
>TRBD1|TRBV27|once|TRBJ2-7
TGTGCCAGCAGTTTTTTTTCGGGACAGGGCTACGAGCAGTACTTC
CASSFFSGQGYEQYF
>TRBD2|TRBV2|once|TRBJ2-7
TGTGCCAGCGCCCTAGCGGGCGGGGGCGAGCAGTACTTC
CASALAGGGEQYF
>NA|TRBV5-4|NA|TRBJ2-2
TGTGCCAGCAGCTTCGGTGGGGCGGGAAGGGCCGGGGAGCTGTTTTTT
CASSFGGAGRAGELFF
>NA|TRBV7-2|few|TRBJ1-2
TGTGCCAGCAGCTTAGCGCAGGGCGGTGGTTCGGGCTACACCTTC
CASSLAQGGGSGYTF
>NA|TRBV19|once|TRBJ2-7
TGTGCCAGTAGTATTGACAGCTACGAGCAGTACTTC
CASSIDSYEQYF
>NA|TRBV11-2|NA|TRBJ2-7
TGTGCCACCGGGAACGGTGGATACTACGAGCAGTACTTC
CATGNGGYYEQYF
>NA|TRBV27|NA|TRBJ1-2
TGTGCCAGCAGTTTGGAGGGGCCAGGAGGGTATGGCTACACCTTC
CASSLEGPGGYGYTF
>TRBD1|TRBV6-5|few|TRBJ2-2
TGTGCCAGCGGGACAGGTGGGAACACCGGGGAGCTGTTTTTT
CASGTGGNTGELFF
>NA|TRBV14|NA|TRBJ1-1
TGTGCCAGCAGCCAAGGATCGGGCACTGAAGCTTTCTTT
CASSQGSGTEAFF
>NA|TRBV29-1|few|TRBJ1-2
TGCAGCGTTGACGATGGCTACACCTTC
CSVDDGYTF
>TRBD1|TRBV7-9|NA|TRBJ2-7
TGTGCCAGCATTCACCGGGACAGGGACGAGCAGTACTTC
CASIHRDRDEQYF
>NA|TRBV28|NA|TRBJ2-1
TGTGCCAGCAGTTTTCTGGGGGCGGAGTACAATGAGCAGTTCTTC
CASSFLGAEYNEQFF
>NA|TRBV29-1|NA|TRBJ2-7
TGCAGCGTTGAAGAAGGGGAAGGGGAAACCTACGAGCAGTACTTC
CSVEEGEGETYEQYF
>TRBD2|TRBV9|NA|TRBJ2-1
TGTGCCAGCAGCGTAGGAGCGGGAGGACGCGGTGAGCAGTTCTTC
CASSVGAGGRGEQFF
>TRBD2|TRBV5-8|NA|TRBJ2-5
TGTGCCAGCACCCGGGGACTAGCGGGAGCGGAGACCCAGTACTTC
CASTRGLAGAETQYF
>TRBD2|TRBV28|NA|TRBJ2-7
TGTGCCAGCAGTTTATGGTTCAGCGGGGTACAGACCTACGAGCAGTACTTC
CASSLWFSGVQTYEQYF
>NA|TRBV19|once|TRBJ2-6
TGTGCCAGTAGTCCCCAAGACTTCGTCCTGACTTTC
CASSPQDFVLTF
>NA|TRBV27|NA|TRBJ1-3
TGTGCCAGCAGTGACCAGGGGCTCTCTGGAAACACCATATATTTT
CASSDQGLSGNTIYF
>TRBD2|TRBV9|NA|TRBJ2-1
TGTGCCAGCAGCCTTTCTCTAGCGGGAGGTTACAATGAGCAGTTCTTC
CASSLSLAGGYNEQFF
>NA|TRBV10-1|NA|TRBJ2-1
TGCGCCAGCAGTCCCACGGGGGAGCTCTACAATGAGCAGTTCTTC
CASSPTGELYNEQFF
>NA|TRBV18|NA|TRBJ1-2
TGTGCCAGCTCACCCCCGTGGACTTCTACTAACTATGGCTACACCTTC
CASSPPWTSTNYGYTF
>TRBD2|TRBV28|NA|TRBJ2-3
TGTGCCAGCAGCCGGGGACTAGCGGGCGCAGATACGCAGTATTTT
CASSRGLAGADTQYF
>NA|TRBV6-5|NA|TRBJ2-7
TGTGCCAGCAGGGGGGGTTACAGGACACCCTACGAGCAGTACTTC
CASRGGYRTPYEQYF
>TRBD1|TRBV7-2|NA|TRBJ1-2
TGTGCCAGCAGCTTACTGGACAGGGGGATTGGGGGCTACACCTTC
CASSLLDRGIGGYTF
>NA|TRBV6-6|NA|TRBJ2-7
TGTGCCAGCAGTTACTCGATTTCCAGGGGAGAGGAGTACTTC
CASSYSISRGEEYF
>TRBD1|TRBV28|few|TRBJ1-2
TGTGCCAGCAGCCGCGACAGGGACTATGGCTACACCTTC
CASSRDRDYGYTF
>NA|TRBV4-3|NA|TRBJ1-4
TGCGCCAGCAGCCAAGACTGGGACTTCTCTGAAAAACTGTTTTTT
CASSQDWDFSEKLFF
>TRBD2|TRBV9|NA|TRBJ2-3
TGTGCCAGCAGCGTTACTAGCGGGAGGGTTGTAGGGACAGATACGCAGTATTTT
CASSVTSGRVVGTDTQYF
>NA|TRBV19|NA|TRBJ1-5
TGTGCCAGTAGTATTCAAGGGTCGGGGGATTGGGGGCAGCATTTT
CASSIQGSGDWGQHF
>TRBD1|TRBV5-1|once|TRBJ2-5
TGCGCCAGCAGCGCGACAGGGGGCCGGGGAGAGACCCAGTACTTC
CASSATGGRGETQYF
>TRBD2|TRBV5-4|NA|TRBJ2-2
TGTGCCAGCAGCTCGAGGGCGGGAGGAACAACCGGGGAGCTGTTTTTT
CASSSRAGGTTGELFF
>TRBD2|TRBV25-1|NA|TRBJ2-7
TGTGCCACCTCCTCCGGGGGACTAGCGGGAGGTTACGAGCAGTACTTC
CATSSGGLAGGYEQYF
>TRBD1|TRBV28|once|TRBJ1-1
TGTGCCAGCAGCCGGACAGGGAACACTGAAGCTTTCTTT
CASSRTGNTEAFF
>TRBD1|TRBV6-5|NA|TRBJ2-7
TGTGCCAGCAGCGGGGACAGGGGGGTGTACGAGCAGTACTTC
CASSGDRGVYEQYF
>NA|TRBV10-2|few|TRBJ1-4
TGCGCCAGCAGTGAGAATGGGGCAGTCGAAAAACTGTTTTTT
CASSENGAVEKLFF
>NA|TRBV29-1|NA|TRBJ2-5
TGCAGCGTTGGGGCAGCTCAAGAGACCCAGTACTTC
CSVGAAQETQYF
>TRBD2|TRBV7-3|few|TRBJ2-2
TGTGCCAGCAGCCCTCCGGGACTAGCGGGACTGAACACCGGGGAGCTGTTTTTT
CASSPPGLAGLNTGELFF
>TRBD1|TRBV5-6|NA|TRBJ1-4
TGTGCCAGCAGCCCCGGGACAGGTTATAATGAAAAACTGTTTTTT
CASSPGTGYNEKLFF
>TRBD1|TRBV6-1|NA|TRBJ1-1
TGTGCCAGCAGTGAAAGGACAGGACGGGCCACTGAAGCTTTCTTT
CASSERTGRATEAFF
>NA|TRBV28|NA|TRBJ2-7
TGTGCCAGCAGTTTTAGTAGCTTCTACGAGCAGTACTTC
CASSFSSFYEQYF
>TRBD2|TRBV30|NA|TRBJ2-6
TGTGCCTGGGAGCGGGGATCCCCTGGGGCCAACGTCCTGACTTTC
CAWERGSPGANVLTF